Following are 21 T cell receptor beta chains from one sample sequenced in a study of T cells after yellow fever vaccination. TCRdb reprocessed the 5' RACE reads with MiXCR, giving one entry per CDR3 protein. The sample has some 500,000 distinct CDR3 sequences; roughly 12% are singletons. The sample was PBMCs, taken on the day of the yellow fever booster vaccination. The source is a man aged 25-45 years who received the YFV17D yellow fever vaccine.

This clonotype was detected a few times. V is TRBV20-1 and J is TRBJ1-4; D gene ambiguous. The V gene lost 6 bases and the J gene lost 7 bases, with 15 bases spanning the gap. Germline lookup yields CDR1 DFQATT and CDR2 SNEGSKA (reference sequence). The CDR3 covers 13 residues. The DNA for the CDR3 is TGCAGTGCCTTAGTAGGTGGTTCTGAAAAACTGTTTTTT. This sequence encodes CSALVGGSEKLFF.

This clonotype was counted only a few times. This chain joins TRBV4-3 and TRBJ1-1; D remains unclear. CDR3 length equals 17 residues. CDR1 LGHNA and CDR2 YSLEER come from the germline V gene. Trimming left V 1 base short and J 0 bases short, with 15 bases between. In nucleotides, the CDR3 is TGCGCCAGCAGCCAAGCCCGGGTTGGGGAGCTGAACACTGAAGCTTTCTTT. Protein sequence: CASSQARVGELNTEAFF.

CDR3 protein: CASSVASNYEQYF. The CDR3 DNA sequence: TGTGCCAGCAGCGTAGCCTCAAACTACGAGCAGTACTTC. The chain combines TRBV9 with TRBJ2-7; D ambiguous. V was pared by 0 bases and J by 3 bases, with 7 bases between. Germline CDR1 reads SGDLS; CDR2 reads YYNGEE. The CDR3 contains 13 residues.

This clonotype was observed a few times. The V call is TRBV5-4, the J call TRBJ2-2; D is tentatively TRBD1 or TRBD2 (5 bases each). This CDR3 region has 14 residues. Trimming shortened V by 4 bases and J by 9 bases, and 16 bases separated the two germline ends. Germline values: CDR1 SGHNT, CDR2 YYREEE (reference sequence). CDR3 sequence reads: CASSVRDLSRELFF. The CDR3 region has the DNA TGTGCCAGCAGCGTCCGGGACCTCAGCCGGGAGCTGTTTTTT.

This clonotype was counted between two and nine times. V and J are TRBV6-5 and TRBJ2-7; tentative D call: TRBD2 (6 bases). V gave up 1 base and J gave up 3 bases, with 13 bases separating them. The germline gives CDR1 MNHEY, CDR2 SVGAGI. The CDR3 covers 15 residues. The CDR3 sequence: CASSYFRERFYEQYF. CDR3 DNA: TGTGCCAGCAGTTACTTCCGGGAGAGATTCTACGAGCAGTACTTC.

The chain has TRBV6-5 and TRBJ2-7; 9 bases are a match to TRBD2. V gave up 1 base and J gave up 7 bases; unmatched junction bases: 14. The CDR3 consists of 17 residues. From germline, CDR1 is MNHEY and CDR2 SVGAGI. The chain's CDR3 is CASSYFRGSSGTPEQYF. Written as DNA, the CDR3 is TGTGCCAGCAGTTACTTCCGGGGGTCTAGCGGGACCCCGGAGCAGTACTTC.

The rearrangement links TRBV7-2 to TRBJ2-1; 7 nucleotides agree with TRBD2. V dropped 5 bases and J dropped 3; count of bases not matched to a gene: 10. CDR3 length: 16 amino acids. Germline assignment: CDR1 SGHTA and CDR2 FQGNSA. The CDR3 here is CASSPPGLVGYNEQFF. The DNA for the CDR3 is TGTGCCAGCAGCCCCCCAGGACTAGTGGGCTACAATGAGCAGTTCTTC.

This clonotype was seen many times. The chain is built from TRBV7-9 and TRBJ2-5, with TRBD1 identical over 7 bases. Looked up from germline, CDR1 is SEHNR and CDR2 is FQNEAQ (reference sequence). CDR3 size: 14 residues. V was pared by 4 bases and J by 1 base, with 3 bases of the junction left unmatched. In DNA form, the CDR3 reads TGTGCCAGCAGCTACAGACAGGGCCAAGAGACCCAGTACTTC. Its protein product is CASSYRQGQETQYF.

The V gene is TRBV20-1, the J gene TRBJ2-1; 8 bases are a match to TRBD2. Germline V CDR1 and CDR2: DFQATT, SNEGSKA (reference sequence). The V segment lost 3 bases and the J segment 5 bases; nucleotides outside the gene matches: 6. The CDR3 consists of 14 residues. The CDR3 loop is CSARETSGNNEQFF. The CDR3 DNA sequence: TGCAGTGCTAGGGAAACTAGCGGTAACAATGAGCAGTTCTTC.

This clonotype showed up just a few times. The chain has TRBV15 and TRBJ1-1, with TRBD1 identical over 8 bases. The V gene end was trimmed by 3 bases and the J gene end by 5 bases; junction bases not matched to a gene: 8. Germline V gene sequence: CDR1 LNHNV, CDR2 YYDKDF (reference sequence). The CDR3 has 15 amino acids. The CDR3 loop reads CATSSGDRGGTEAFF. The CDR3 DNA reads as TGTGCCACCAGCAGTGGAGACAGGGGAGGGACTGAAGCTTTCTTT.

There are a few counts of this clonotype. The chain has TRBV6-2 or TRBV6-3 and TRBJ2-7, with D possibly TRBD1 on 6 matching bases. V lost 6 bases and J 3 bases, leaving 15 bases between the germline ends. Germline assignment: CDR1 MNHEY and CDR2 SVGEGT. This CDR3 is 14 amino acids long. This chain's CDR3 is CASSQGHRGYEQYF. DNA for the CDR3: TGTGCCAGCAGCCAGGGACACCGAGGCTACGAGCAGTACTTC.

The chain combines TRBV29-1 with TRBJ2-3, with D hard to call. This CDR3 contains 12 residues. The V gene's germline CDR1 is SQVTM and CDR2 ANQGSEA. V lost 7 bases to trimming and J lost 1 base, with 9 bases between them. The CDR3 here is CSALSRTDTQYF. Written as DNA, the CDR3 is TGCAGCGCATTGAGCCGCACAGATACGCAGTATTTT.

The rearrangement uses TRBV29-1 and TRBJ2-3, with D possibly being TRBD1 (6 bases). The CDR3 length is 20 residues. Germline V gene data show CDR1 as SQVTM and CDR2 as ANQGSEA. Deletions cut 0 bases from V and 2 bases from J, with 27 bases between. The CDR3 here is CSVEDRGQLSHRVNTDTQYF. CDR3 bases: TGCAGCGTTGAAGATCGGGGTCAACTTAGCCACAGGGTAAACACAGATACGCAGTATTTT.

The CDR3 is CSARDPTIGYTF. CDR3 DNA: TGCAGTGCTAGAGATCCCACTATCGGCTACACCTTC. This chain uses TRBV20-1 with TRBJ1-2; D not certain. This CDR3 is 12 amino acids long. Trimming shortened V by 0 bases and J by 8 bases, and 10 bases separated the two germline ends. Per the germline V gene, CDR1 is DFQATT and CDR2 is SNEGSKA (reference sequence).

This clonotype was picked up many times. The chain recombines TRBV5-1 with TRBJ2-3, with D possibly TRBD2 on 5 matching bases. This CDR3 spans 16 amino acids. Germline CDR1 and CDR2: SGHRS and YFSETQ. V was pared by 4 bases and J by 0 bases, with 15 bases between. In DNA, the CDR3 is TGCGCCAGCAGCCCCAACGCGCGGGTTAGCACAGATACGCAGTATTTT. Its protein product is CASSPNARVSTDTQYF.

V gene TRBV10-2 combines with J gene TRBJ2-7; 9 bases agree with TRBD1. The CDR3 loop spans 14 amino acids. Germline trimming cut 5 bases from V and 8 bases from J; bases unmatched to any gene: 10. CDR1 WSHSY and CDR2 SAAADI come from the germline V gene. CDR3 in amino acids: CASSPPGQGMKQYF. CDR3 DNA: TGCGCCAGCAGTCCCCCGGGACAGGGTATGAAGCAGTACTTC.

The rearrangement uses TRBV7-9 and TRBJ2-1, with 12 nucleotides matching TRBD2. Per the germline V gene, CDR1 is SEHNR and CDR2 is FQNEAQ (reference sequence). With V trimmed by 4 bases and J by 1 base, 5 bases remained unmatched. The CDR3 length is 17 residues. Written as DNA, the CDR3 is TGTGCCAGCAGCTGGCGTCTAGCGGGAGGGTCCTACAATGAGCAGTTCTTC. Translation: CASSWRLAGGSYNEQFF.

This clonotype occurred a few times. The chain recombines TRBV6-5 with TRBJ2-7; 7 bases line up with TRBD1. Germline CDR1 MNHEY, CDR2 SVGAGI. V dropped 6 bases and J dropped 7; count of bases not matched to a gene: 3. CDR3 length: 11 amino acids. CDR3 in amino acids: CASRGQREQYF. The DNA of the CDR3 is TGTGCCAGCAGGGGACAGAGAGAGCAGTACTTC.

The rearrangement uses TRBV10-3 and TRBJ2-7; TRBD1 matches at 7 bases. Unmatched junction bases numbered 12, after V lost 10 bases and J lost 6 bases. The CDR3 is 13 residues long. Germline loops: CDR1 ENHRY, CDR2 SYGVKD. CDR3 protein: CATQTGSPGEQYF. The DNA of the CDR3 is TGTGCCACCCAGACAGGGAGTCCTGGCGAGCAGTACTTC.

This chain uses TRBV25-1 with TRBJ2-7; weak D call: TRBD1 (5 bases). Germline CDR1 and CDR2: MGHDK and SYGVNS. The length of the CDR3 is 12 residues. V dropped 2 bases and J dropped 6 bases, with 8 bases sitting between them. The CDR3, as DNA: TGTGCCAGCAGTGAAGCAGGGTTCGAGCAGTACTTC. The encoded protein is CASSEAGFEQYF.

The rearrangement links TRBV5-1 to TRBJ1-2, with D uncertain. V lost 0 bases and J lost 2, with 26 bases in between. The CDR3 runs 20 residues. Germline lookup yields CDR1 SGHRS and CDR2 YFSETQ. CDR3 in amino acids: CASSLAGGRNTGEPNYGYTF. The CDR3 DNA reads as TGCGCCAGCAGCTTGGCCGGAGGTCGGAACACCGGAGAACCCAACTATGGCTACACCTTC. Variable domain in full (rest from reference TRBV5-1 and TRBJ1-2): KAGVTQTPRYLIKTRGQQVTLSCSPISGHRSVSWYQQTPGQGLQFLFEYFSETQRNKGNFPGRFSGRQFSNSRSEMNVSTLELGDSALYLCASSLAGGRNTGEPNYGYTFGSGTRLTVV.